What follows are 4 T cell receptor beta chains derived from one specimen sequenced in a study of regulatory T cells in long-lasting Graves disease. Time point described: newly diagnosed GD, antithyroid drugs for less than 3 months. Construction of the TCR library relied on RNA isolated from PBMCs. Libraries of TCR beta came from iRepertoire HTBI primers plus Arm-PCR of CDR3 regions. TCRdb passed the multiplex PCR reads through MiXCR, listing each CDR3 protein once. Of about 540,000 distinct CDR3 sequences listed, approximately 13% are singletons. The sample also formed part of further work on T cells in Graves' hyperthyroidism and ophthalmopathy.

The material was peripheral blood mononuclear cells (PBMCs), obtained at new diagnosis, from a patient treated with antithyroid drugs. These TCRs come from a man aged 25-45 years with Graves disease.

This clonotype occurred a few times. V gene TRBV13 combines with J gene TRBJ2-2, with TRBD1 matching 9 bases. The CDR3 runs 16 residues. CDR1 is PRHDT, CDR2 FYEKMQ, per germline (reference sequence). V lost 5 bases to trimming and J lost 4 bases; unmatched junction nucleotides: 8. DNA of the CDR3: TGTGCCAGCAGCGTCTCCGGGACAGGGCTCACCGGGGAGCTGTTTTTT. This sequence encodes CASSVSGTGLTGELFF.

This clonotype was seen many times. The chain uses TRBV6-1 and TRBJ1-5, with D possibly matching TRBD1 (5 bases). V shed 1 base and J shed 5 bases, with 15 bases lying between them. The CDR3 runs to 16 residues. CDR1 MNHNS and CDR2 SASEGT come from the germline V gene. The CDR3 loop is CASSEVARQLHQPQHF. As DNA, the CDR3 is TGTGCCAGCAGTGAAGTTGCACGACAGCTGCATCAGCCCCAGCATTTT.

This clonotype was detected ten times or more. The chain couples TRBV18 to TRBJ2-7; no clear D gene. Germline CDR1 reads KGHSH; CDR2 reads LQKENI. Trimming stripped 4 bases from V and 2 bases from J, with 12 bases between. There are 14 residues in the CDR3. The CDR3 is CASSRSGSAYEQYF. Written as DNA, the CDR3 is TGTGCCAGCTCACGGTCCGGCAGCGCCTACGAGCAGTACTTC.

The rearrangement uses TRBV7-9 and TRBJ1-5; D uncertain. This CDR3 has 14 residues. Germline CDR1 is SEHNR and CDR2 is FQNEAQ (reference sequence). V shed 4 bases and J shed 0 bases, with 7 bases lying between them. CDR3 nucleotides: TGTGCCAGCAGCTCCCACAGTAGCAATCAGCCCCAGCATTTT. Protein: CASSSHSSNQPQHF.